This TCR beta chain was identified during a study of T cells in Graves' hyperthyroidism and ophthalmopathy. Whole-study findings and limits: Ophthalmopathy got predicted by the model a median 6.5 months before its onset. Blood held most thyroid clonotypes expanded above 0.001 frequency.

Many counts were recorded for this clonotype. What it recognizes is unknown. From RNA transcripts, TCR beta CDR3 regions were amplified. HTBI primers were employed in a first-round RT-PCR of the TCR CDR3. TCRdb reanalysed the multiplex PCR reads using MiXCR and keeps one entry per CDR3 protein. This sample has more than 500,000 distinct CDR3 sequences, with around 16% found just once. The germline CDR1 and CDR2 sequences are MDHEN and SYDVKM. V lost 5 bases and J 18 bases, leaving 14 bases between the germline ends. This CDR3 spans 11 amino acids. V is TRBV28 and J is TRBJ1-6; D gene uncertain. Sequencing was carried out using blood. The origin of this receptor is a woman aged 25 to 39 with Graves' hyperthyroidism. The CDR3 coding sequence is TGTGCCAGCAGTCGCGAATCTTCCCCCCACTTT. It specifies CASSRESSPHF.